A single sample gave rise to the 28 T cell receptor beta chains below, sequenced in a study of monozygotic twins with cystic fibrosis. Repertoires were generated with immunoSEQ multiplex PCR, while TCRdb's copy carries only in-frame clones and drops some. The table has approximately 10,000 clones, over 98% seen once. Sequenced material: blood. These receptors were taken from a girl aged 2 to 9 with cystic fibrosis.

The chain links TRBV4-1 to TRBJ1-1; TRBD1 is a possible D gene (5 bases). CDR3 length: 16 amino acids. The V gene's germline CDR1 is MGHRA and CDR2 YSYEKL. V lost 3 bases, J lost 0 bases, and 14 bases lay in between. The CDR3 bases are TGCGCCAGCAGCCAGGCACTGGGGGGGTTGAACACTGAAGCTTTCTTT. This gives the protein CASSQALGGLNTEAFF.

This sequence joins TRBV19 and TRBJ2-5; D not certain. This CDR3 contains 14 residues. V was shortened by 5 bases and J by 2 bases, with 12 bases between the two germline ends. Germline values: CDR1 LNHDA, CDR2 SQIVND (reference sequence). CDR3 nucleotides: TGTGCCAGTAGTCTACAACTAACACAAGAGACCCAGTACTTC. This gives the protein CASSLQLTQETQYF.

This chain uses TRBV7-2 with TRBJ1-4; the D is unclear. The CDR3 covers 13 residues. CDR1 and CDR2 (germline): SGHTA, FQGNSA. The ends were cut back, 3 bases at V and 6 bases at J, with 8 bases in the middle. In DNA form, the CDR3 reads TGTGCCAGCAGCTTGGTTGGTCATGAAAAACTGTTTTTT. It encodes CASSLVGHEKLFF.

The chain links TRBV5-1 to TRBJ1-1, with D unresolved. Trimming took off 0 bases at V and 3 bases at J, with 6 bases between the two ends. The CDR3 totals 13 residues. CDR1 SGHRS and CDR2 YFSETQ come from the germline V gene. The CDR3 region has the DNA TGCGCCAGCAGCTTGGAACGTGACACTGAAGCTTTCTTT. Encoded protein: CASSLERDTEAFF.

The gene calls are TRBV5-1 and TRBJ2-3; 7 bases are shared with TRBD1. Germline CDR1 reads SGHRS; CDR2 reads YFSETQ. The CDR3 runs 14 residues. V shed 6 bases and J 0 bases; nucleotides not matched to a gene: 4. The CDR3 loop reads CASMGQLSTDTQYF. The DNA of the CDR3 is TGCGCCAGCATGGGACAGCTTAGCACAGATACGCAGTATTTT.

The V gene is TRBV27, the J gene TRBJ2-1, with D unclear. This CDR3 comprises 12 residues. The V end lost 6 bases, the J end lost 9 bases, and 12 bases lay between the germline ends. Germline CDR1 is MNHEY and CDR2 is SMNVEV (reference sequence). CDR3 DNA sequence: TGTGCCAGCAGATCTTCGCTCACTGAGCAGTTCTTC. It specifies CASRSSLTEQFF.

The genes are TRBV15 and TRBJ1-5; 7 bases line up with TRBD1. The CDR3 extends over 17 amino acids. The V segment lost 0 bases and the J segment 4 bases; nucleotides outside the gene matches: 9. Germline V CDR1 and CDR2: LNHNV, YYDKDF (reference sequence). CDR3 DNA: TGTGCCACCAGCAGAGAAAAGGAGGGGGCAAGGAATCAGCCCCAGCATTTT. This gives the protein CATSREKEGARNQPQHF.

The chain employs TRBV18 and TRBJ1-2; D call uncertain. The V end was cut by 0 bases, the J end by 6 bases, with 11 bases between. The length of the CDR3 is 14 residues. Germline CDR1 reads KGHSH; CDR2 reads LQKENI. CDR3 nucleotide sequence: TGTGCCAGCTCACCACCGGTTCAAGGCCATGGCTACACCTTC. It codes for CASSPPVQGHGYTF.

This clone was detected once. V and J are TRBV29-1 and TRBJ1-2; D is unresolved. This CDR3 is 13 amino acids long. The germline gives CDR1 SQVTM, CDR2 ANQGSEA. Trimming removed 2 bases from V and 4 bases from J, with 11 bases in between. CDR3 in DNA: TGCAGCGTTGAAAAAGGGCAGGCCTATGGCTACACCTTC. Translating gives CSVEKGQAYGYTF. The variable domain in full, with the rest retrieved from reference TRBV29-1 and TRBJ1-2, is SAVISQKPSRDICQRGTSLTIQCQVDSQVTMMFWYRQQPGQSLTLIATANQGSEATYESGFVIDKFPISRPNLTFSTLTVSNMSPEDSSIYLCSVEKGQAYGYTFGSGTRLTVV.

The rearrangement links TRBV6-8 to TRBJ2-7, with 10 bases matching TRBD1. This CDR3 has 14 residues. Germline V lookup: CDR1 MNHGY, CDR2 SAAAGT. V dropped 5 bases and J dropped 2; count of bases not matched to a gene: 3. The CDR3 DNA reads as TGTGCCAGCAGTGGGACAGGGGAAGCCTACGAGCAGTACTTC. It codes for CASSGTGEAYEQYF.

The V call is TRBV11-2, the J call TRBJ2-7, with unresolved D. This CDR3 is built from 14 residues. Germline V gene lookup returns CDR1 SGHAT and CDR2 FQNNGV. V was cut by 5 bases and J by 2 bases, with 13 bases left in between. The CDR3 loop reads CASSPPGMAYEQYF. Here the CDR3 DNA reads TGTGCCAGCAGCCCCCCGGGTATGGCCTACGAGCAGTACTTC.

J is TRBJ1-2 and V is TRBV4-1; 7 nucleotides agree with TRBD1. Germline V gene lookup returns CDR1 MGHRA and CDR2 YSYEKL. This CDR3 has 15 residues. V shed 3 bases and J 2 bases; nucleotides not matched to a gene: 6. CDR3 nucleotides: TGCGCCAGCAGCCACGGACTCAGGGGGAACTATGGCTACACCTTC. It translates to CASSHGLRGNYGYTF.

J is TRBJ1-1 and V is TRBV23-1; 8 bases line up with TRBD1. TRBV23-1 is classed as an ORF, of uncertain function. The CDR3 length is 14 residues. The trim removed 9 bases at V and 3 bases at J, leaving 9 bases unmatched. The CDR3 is CASWANRGYTEAFF. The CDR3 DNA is TGCGCCAGTTGGGCTAACAGGGGGTACACTGAAGCTTTCTTT.

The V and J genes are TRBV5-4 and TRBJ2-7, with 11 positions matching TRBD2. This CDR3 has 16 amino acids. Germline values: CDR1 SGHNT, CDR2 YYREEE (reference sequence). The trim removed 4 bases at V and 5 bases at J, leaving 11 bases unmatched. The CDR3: CASSNLTSGSTHEQYF. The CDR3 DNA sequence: TGTGCCAGCAGCAACCTAACTAGCGGGAGTACCCACGAGCAGTACTTC.

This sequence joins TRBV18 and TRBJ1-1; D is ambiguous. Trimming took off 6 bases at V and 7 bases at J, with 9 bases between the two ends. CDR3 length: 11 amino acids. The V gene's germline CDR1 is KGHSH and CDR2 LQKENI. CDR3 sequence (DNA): TGTGCCAGCTCCCAGGCGGATGAAGCTTTCTTT. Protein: CASSQADEAFF.

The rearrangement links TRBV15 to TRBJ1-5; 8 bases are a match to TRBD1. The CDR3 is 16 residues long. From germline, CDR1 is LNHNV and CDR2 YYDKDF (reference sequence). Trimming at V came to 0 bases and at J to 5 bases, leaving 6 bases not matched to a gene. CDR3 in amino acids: CATSRDDRGQHQPQHF. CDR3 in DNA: TGTGCCACCAGCAGAGACGACAGGGGTCAACATCAGCCCCAGCATTTT. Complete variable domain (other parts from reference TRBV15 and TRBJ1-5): DAMVIQNPRYQVTQFGKPVTLSCSQTLNHNVMYWYQQKSSQAPKLLFHYYDKDFNNEADTPDNFQSRRPNTSFCFLDIRSPGLGDTAMYLCATSRDDRGQHQPQHFGDGTRLSIL.

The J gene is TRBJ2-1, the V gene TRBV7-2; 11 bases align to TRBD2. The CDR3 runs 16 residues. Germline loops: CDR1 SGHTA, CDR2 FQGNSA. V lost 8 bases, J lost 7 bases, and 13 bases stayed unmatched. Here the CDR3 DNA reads TGTGCCAGCGGACACGTAGCGGGAGGGAGACGGAATGAGCAGTTCTTC. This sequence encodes CASGHVAGGRRNEQFF.

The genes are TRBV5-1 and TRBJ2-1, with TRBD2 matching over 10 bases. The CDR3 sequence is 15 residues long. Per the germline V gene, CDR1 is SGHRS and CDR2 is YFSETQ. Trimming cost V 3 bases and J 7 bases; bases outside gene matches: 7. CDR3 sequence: CASSWALAGANEQFF. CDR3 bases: TGCGCCAGCAGCTGGGCCCTAGCGGGGGCGAATGAGCAGTTCTTC. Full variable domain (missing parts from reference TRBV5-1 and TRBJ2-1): KAGVTQTPRYLIKTRGQQVTLSCSPISGHRSVSWYQQTPGQGLQFLFEYFSETQRNKGNFPGRFSGRQFSNSRSEMNVSTLELGDSALYLCASSWALAGANEQFFGPGTRLTVL.

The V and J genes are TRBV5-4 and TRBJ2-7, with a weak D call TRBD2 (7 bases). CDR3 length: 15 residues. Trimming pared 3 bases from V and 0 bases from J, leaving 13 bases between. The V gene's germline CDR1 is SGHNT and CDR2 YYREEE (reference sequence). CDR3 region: CASSWGGASSYEQYF. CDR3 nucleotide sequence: TGTGCCAGCAGCTGGGGGGGGGCGAGCTCCTACGAGCAGTACTTC.

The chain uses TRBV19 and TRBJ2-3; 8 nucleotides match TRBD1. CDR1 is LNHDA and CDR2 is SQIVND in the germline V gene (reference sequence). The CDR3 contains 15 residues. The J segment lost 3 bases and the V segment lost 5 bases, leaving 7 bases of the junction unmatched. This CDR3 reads CASSSLQGATDTQYF. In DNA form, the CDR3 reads TGTGCCAGTAGTTCCTTGCAGGGGGCAACAGATACGCAGTATTTT.

CDR3 DNA: TGCGCCAGCAGCGGCGGAGGGGGCAATGAGCAGTTCTTC. Residues: CASSGGGGNEQFF. This chain uses TRBV5-1 with TRBJ2-1; D may be TRBD1 or TRBD2 (6 bases each). Trimming left V 4 bases short and J 6 bases short, with 11 bases between. The CDR3 length is 13 residues. CDR1 SGHRS and CDR2 YFSETQ come from the germline V gene.

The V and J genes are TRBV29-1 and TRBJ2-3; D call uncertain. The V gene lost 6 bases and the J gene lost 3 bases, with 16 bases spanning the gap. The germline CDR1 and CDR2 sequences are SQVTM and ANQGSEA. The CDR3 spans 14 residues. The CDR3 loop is CSVPSSRGTDTQYF. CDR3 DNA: TGCAGCGTCCCTTCCTCGCGAGGAACAGATACGCAGTATTTT.

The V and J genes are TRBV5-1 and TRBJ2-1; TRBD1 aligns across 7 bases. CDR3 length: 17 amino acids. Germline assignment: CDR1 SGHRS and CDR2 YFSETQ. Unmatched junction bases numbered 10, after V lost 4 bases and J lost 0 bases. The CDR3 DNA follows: TGCGCCAGCAGCATGAGGCGCACAGGGGACTCCTACAATGAGCAGTTCTTC. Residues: CASSMRRTGDSYNEQFF.

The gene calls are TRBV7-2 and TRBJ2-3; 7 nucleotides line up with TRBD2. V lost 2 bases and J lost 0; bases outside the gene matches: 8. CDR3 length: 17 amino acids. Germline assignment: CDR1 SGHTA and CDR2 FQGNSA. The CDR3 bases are TGTGCCAGCAGCTTACTAGCGGTTGTCCCTAGCACAGATACGCAGTATTTT. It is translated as CASSLLAVVPSTDTQYF. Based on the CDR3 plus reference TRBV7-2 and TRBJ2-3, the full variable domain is GAGVSQSPSNKVTEKGKDVELRCDPISGHTALYWYRQSLGQGLEFLIYFQGNSAPDKSGLPSDRFSAERTGGSVSTLTIQRTQQEDSAVYLCASSLLAVVPSTDTQYFGPGTRLTVL.

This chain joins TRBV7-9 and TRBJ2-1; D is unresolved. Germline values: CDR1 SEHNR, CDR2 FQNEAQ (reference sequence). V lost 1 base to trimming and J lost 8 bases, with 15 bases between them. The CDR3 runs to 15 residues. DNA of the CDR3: TGTGCCAGCAGCTTAGGACGCGGACCCTTCGATGAGCAGTTCTTC. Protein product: CASSLGRGPFDEQFF.

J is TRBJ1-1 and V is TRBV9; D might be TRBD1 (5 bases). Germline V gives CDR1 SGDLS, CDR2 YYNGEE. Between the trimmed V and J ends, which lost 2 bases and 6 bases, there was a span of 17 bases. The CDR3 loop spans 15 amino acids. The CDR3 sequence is CASSVGAGGQSEAFF. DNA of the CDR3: TGTGCCAGCAGCGTTGGCGCGGGGGGTCAATCTGAAGCTTTCTTT. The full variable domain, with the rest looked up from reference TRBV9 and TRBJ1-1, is DSGVTQTPKHLITATGQRVTLRCSPRSGDLSVYWYQQSLDQGLQFLIQYYNGEERAKGNILERFSAQQFPDLHSELNLSSLELGDSALYFCASSVGAGGQSEAFFGQGTRLTVV.

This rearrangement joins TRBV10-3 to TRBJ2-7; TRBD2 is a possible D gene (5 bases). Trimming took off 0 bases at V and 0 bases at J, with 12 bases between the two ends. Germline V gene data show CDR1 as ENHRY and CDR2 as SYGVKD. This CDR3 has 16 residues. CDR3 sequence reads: CAISESEVIFSYEQYF. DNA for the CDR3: TGTGCCATCAGTGAGTCGGAGGTTATCTTCTCCTACGAGCAGTACTTC.

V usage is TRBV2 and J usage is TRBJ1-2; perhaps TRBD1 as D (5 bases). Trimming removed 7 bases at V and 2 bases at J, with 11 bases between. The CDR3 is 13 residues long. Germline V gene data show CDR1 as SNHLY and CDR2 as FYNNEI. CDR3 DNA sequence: TGTGCCAGCACTAGGGACGGCAACTATGGCTACACCTTC. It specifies CASTRDGNYGYTF.